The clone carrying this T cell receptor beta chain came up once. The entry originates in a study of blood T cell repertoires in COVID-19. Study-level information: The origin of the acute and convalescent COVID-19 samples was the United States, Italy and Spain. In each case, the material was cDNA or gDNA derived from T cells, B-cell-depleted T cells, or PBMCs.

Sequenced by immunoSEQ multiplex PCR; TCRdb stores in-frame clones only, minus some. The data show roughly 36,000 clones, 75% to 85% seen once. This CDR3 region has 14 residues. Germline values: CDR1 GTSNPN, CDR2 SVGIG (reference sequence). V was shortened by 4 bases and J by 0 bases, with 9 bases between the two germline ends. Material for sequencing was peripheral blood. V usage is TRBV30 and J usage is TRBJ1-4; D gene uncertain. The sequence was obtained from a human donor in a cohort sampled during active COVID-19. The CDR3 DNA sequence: TGTGCCTGGAAACTTTTTGCAACTAATGAAAAACTGTTTTTT. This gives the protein CAWKLFATNEKLFF. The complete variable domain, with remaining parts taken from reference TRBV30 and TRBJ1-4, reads SQTIHQWPATLVQPVGSPLSLECTVEGTSNPNLYWYRQAAGRGLQLLFYSVGIGQISSEVPQNLSASRPQDRQFILSSKKLLLSDSGFYLCAWKLFATNEKLFFGSGTQLSVL.